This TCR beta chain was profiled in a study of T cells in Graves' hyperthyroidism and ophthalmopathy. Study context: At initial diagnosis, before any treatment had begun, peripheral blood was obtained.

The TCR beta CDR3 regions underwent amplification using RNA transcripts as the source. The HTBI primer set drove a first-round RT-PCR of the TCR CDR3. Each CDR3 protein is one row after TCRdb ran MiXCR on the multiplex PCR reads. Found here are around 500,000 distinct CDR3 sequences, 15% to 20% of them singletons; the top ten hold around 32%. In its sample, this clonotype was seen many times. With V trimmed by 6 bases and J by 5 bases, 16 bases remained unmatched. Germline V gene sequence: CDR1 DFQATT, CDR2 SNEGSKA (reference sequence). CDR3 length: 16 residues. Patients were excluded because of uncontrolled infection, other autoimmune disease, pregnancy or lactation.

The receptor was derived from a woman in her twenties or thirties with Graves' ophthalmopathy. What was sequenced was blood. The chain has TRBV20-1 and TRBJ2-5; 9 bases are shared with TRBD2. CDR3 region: CSAKAGREGYWETQYF. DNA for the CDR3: TGCAGTGCAAAAGCTGGGCGGGAGGGTTATTGGGAGACCCAGTACTTC.